The 25 T cell receptor beta chains reported below all come from one sample, sequenced in a study of cytomegalovirus exposure and HLA in healthy donors (dated by TCRdb to about 2017). Library creation used the immunoSEQ multiplex PCR assay. For the multiplex PCR, a mixture combining 60 forward primers for TCR Vbeta segments and 13 reverse primers for TCR Jbeta segments was used. TCRdb's version of the immuneACCESS table is confined to in-frame rearrangements and falls short of the full clone set. An unresolved V gene accounts for under half of the shortfall where checked; the remainder is of unknown origin. This sample holds over 200,000 clones; 60% to 80% were observed only once. Under 2% of the sample is held by the ten biggest clonotypes. The sample was PBMCs. The receptor source for this set is a woman aged 25 to 39 in good health and CMV-seronegative.

The chain combines TRBV27 with TRBJ2-3; tentative D call: TRBD2 (7 bases). The V end lost 8 bases, the J end lost 3 bases, and 15 bases lay between the germline ends. Germline V gives CDR1 MNHEY, CDR2 SMNVEV (reference sequence). The CDR3 length is 14 residues. The CDR3 DNA is TGTGCCAGCCTCCCAGCGGGACATACAGATACGCAGTATTTT. It yields the protein CASLPAGHTDTQYF.

The genes are TRBV2 and TRBJ1-5; 8 bases map to TRBD1. This CDR3 has 16 residues. Germline values: CDR1 SNHLY, CDR2 FYNNEI. With 6 bases clipped from V and 5 bases from J, the junction kept 12 bases outside the gene matches. CDR3 in amino acids: CASRRDRLSNDQPQHF. CDR3 DNA: TGTGCCAGCAGAAGGGACAGGTTATCGAATGATCAGCCCCAGCATTTT.

This clone was observed a handful of times. The J gene is TRBJ2-5, the V gene TRBV27, with D unclear. Trimming removed 4 bases from V and 3 bases from J, with 3 bases in between. CDR3 length: 11 amino acids. Germline values: CDR1 MNHEY, CDR2 SMNVEV (reference sequence). The CDR3 region has the DNA TGTGCCAGCAGTTCTAAAGAGACCCAGTACTTC. It codes for CASSSKETQYF.

This clone occurred a few times. The rearrangement uses TRBV5-1 and TRBJ2-3; 7 bases match TRBD2. J gave up 5 bases and V 5 bases, and 5 bases lay outside the gene matches. This CDR3 has 13 amino acids. CDR1 is SGHRS, CDR2 YFSETQ, per germline. DNA of the CDR3: TGCGCCAGCAGGTCGGGAGGCATAGATACGCAGTATTTT. Translating it yields CASRSGGIDTQYF. The full variable domain, in which reference TRBV5-1 and TRBJ2-3 provide the parts outside the CDR3, is KAGVTQTPRYLIKTRGQQVTLSCSPISGHRSVSWYQQTPGQGLQFLFEYFSETQRNKGNFPGRFSGRQFSNSRSEMNVSTLELGDSALYLCASRSGGIDTQYFGPGTRLTVL.

The J gene is TRBJ1-1, the V gene TRBV10-2, with 7 bases lining up with TRBD1. V was clipped by 10 bases and J by 5 bases; unmatched bases: 19. Germline loops: CDR1 WSHSY, CDR2 SAAADI. This CDR3 has 16 amino acids. DNA for the CDR3: TGCGCCACAACATCCCCGGTCCGACAGGGTGGTACTGAAGCTTTCTTT. This gives the protein CATTSPVRQGGTEAFF.

This clone was detected a few times. V is TRBV6-5 and J is TRBJ2-7, with 12 nucleotides matching TRBD2. The V gene's germline CDR1 is MNHEY and CDR2 SVGAGI. V lost 7 bases and J lost 7; bases outside the gene matches: 2. There are 12 residues in the CDR3. CDR3 amino acids: CASIGLAGEQYF. The DNA of the CDR3 is TGTGCCAGCATTGGACTAGCGGGAGAGCAGTACTTC.

The chain joins TRBV6-5 to TRBJ2-7; TRBD2 matches at 8 bases. V lost 0 bases, J lost 3 bases, and 7 bases stayed unmatched. The CDR3 extends over 16 amino acids. Germline V lookup: CDR1 MNHEY, CDR2 SVGAGI. The CDR3 nucleotides are TGTGCCAGCAGTTACTCCCCGGGTAGCGGGATCTACGAGCAGTACTTC. This translates into CASSYSPGSGIYEQYF.

V and J are TRBV5-4 and TRBJ2-7, with a possible D match to TRBD1 (6 bases). Between the trimmed V and J ends, which lost 4 bases and 0 bases, there was a span of 11 bases. The CDR3 contains 14 residues. Germline lookup yields CDR1 SGHNT and CDR2 YYREEE (reference sequence). CDR3 protein: CASSPDRSSYEQYF. CDR3 nucleotides: TGTGCCAGCAGCCCGGACAGAAGCTCCTACGAGCAGTACTTC.

This rearrangement joins TRBV11-2 to TRBJ1-2; D gene uncertain. CDR1 and CDR2 from the germline V gene are SGHAT and FQNNGV. The germline V and J ends were trimmed by 2 bases and 0 bases, with 10 bases remaining between them. The CDR3 loop spans 15 amino acids. DNA of the CDR3: TGTGCCAGCAGCTTACAAGGGAGAGCTAACTATGGCTACACCTTC. Protein sequence: CASSLQGRANYGYTF. The variable domain in full, with the rest retrieved from reference TRBV11-2 and TRBJ1-2, is EAGVAQSPRYKIIEKRQSVAFWCNPISGHATLYWYQQILGQGPKLLIQFQNNGVVDDSQLPKDRFSAERLKGVDSTLKIQPAKLEDSAVYLCASSLQGRANYGYTFGSGTRLTVV.

This clone was seen only once. The rearrangement uses TRBV6-5 and TRBJ1-6; the match to TRBD1 covers 7 bases. The junction had 13 bases not matched to a gene; V was cut back by 3 bases and J by 14 bases. The CDR3 is made up of 15 amino acids. CDR1 and CDR2 (germline): MNHEY, SVGAGI. CDR3: CASSYFGQEGSALHF. The CDR3 DNA is TGTGCCAGCAGTTATTTTGGACAGGAAGGTTCGGCCCTCCACTTT.

This rearrangement joins TRBV29-1 to TRBJ1-1, with 12 bases fitting TRBD1. Germline CDR1 reads SQVTM; CDR2 reads ANQGSEA. The CDR3 has 14 amino acids. V lost 5 bases, J lost 4 bases, and 5 bases stayed unmatched. For the CDR3, the DNA is TGCAGCGTTTCGGGACAGGGGGCTGGCACTGAAGCTTTCTTT. The encoded protein is CSVSGQGAGTEAFF.

This chain uses TRBV14 with TRBJ2-7; D is perhaps TRBD1 (6 bases). Per the germline V gene, CDR1 is SGHDN and CDR2 is FVKESK. V dropped 3 bases and J dropped 5 bases, with 23 bases sitting between them. CDR3 size: 17 residues. For the CDR3, the DNA is TGTGCCAGCAGCCATGCCCAGTATGATACAGGGAAAGACGAGCAGTACTTC. Translated: CASSHAQYDTGKDEQYF.

The V call is TRBV7-9, the J call TRBJ1-1; TRBD1 is a possible D gene (6 bases). The CDR3 totals 17 residues. Trimming took off 0 bases at V and 0 bases at J, with 14 bases between the two ends. The germline V gene has CDR1 SEHNR and CDR2 FQNEAQ (reference sequence). CDR3 amino acids: CASSLAPTWTVNTEAFF. The CDR3 region has the DNA TGTGCCAGCAGCTTAGCCCCCACCTGGACAGTGAACACTGAAGCTTTCTTT.

The rearrangement uses TRBV12-5 and TRBJ1-4; 7 nucleotides align to TRBD1. With 6 bases clipped from V and 0 bases from J, the junction kept 4 bases outside the gene matches. The CDR3 extends over 15 amino acids. CDR1 LGHNT and CDR2 FRNRAP come from the germline V gene. The DNA for the CDR3 is TGTGCTAGTGGCCCGGGACAGACAACTAATGAAAAACTGTTTTTT. This codes for CASGPGQTTNEKLFF.

CDR3 region: CASSLIGVNSPLHF. In DNA, the CDR3 is TGTGCCAGCAGCCTCATCGGGGTGAATTCACCCCTCCACTTT. The rearrangement uses TRBV7-2 and TRBJ1-6; D gene unclear. The CDR3 is made up of 14 amino acids. V lost 5 bases and J lost 7, with 12 bases in between. Germline CDR1 is SGHTA and CDR2 is FQGNSA.

J is TRBJ2-1 and V is TRBV9; D not resolved. V lost 4 bases and J lost 0, with 11 bases in between. Germline lookup yields CDR1 SGDLS and CDR2 YYNGEE. This CDR3 is built from 15 residues. CDR3 coding DNA: TGTGCCAGCAGCCGAGAGAGAAGCTCCTACAATGAGCAGTTCTTC. Translated, it gives CASSRERSSYNEQFF.

The genes are TRBV27 and TRBJ2-1, with D hard to call. Trimming stripped 1 base from V and 2 bases from J, with 9 bases between. The CDR3 loop spans 15 amino acids. The germline gives CDR1 MNHEY, CDR2 SMNVEV (reference sequence). The CDR3 sequence: CASSLYSPPYNEQFF. The DNA of the CDR3 is TGTGCCAGCAGTTTATACTCGCCGCCCTACAATGAGCAGTTCTTC.

The CDR3 protein is CASSSVGGYEKLFF. The CDR3 DNA reads as TGTGCCAGCAGCTCGGTGGGGGGATACGAAAAACTGTTTTTT. V gene TRBV5-6 combines with J gene TRBJ1-4; D perhaps matches TRBD1 (5 bases). Germline V CDR1 and CDR2: SGHDT, YYEEEE. The CDR3 consists of 14 residues. V dropped 3 bases and J dropped 8 bases, with 14 bases sitting between them. Variable domain in full (rest from reference TRBV5-6 and TRBJ1-4): DAGVTQSPTHLIKTRGQQVTLRCSPKSGHDTVSWYQQALGQGPQFIFQYYEEEERQRGNFPDRFSGHQFPNYSSELNVNALLLGDSALYLCASSSVGGYEKLFFGSGTQLSVL.

This sequence joins TRBV7-9 and TRBJ2-5; D is possibly TRBD2 (5 bases). The V end was cut by 1 base, the J end by 9 bases, with 12 bases between. Germline CDR1 and CDR2: SEHNR and FQNEAQ (reference sequence). This CDR3 region has 13 residues. The CDR3 here is CASSLEKGSAQYF. In DNA form, the CDR3 reads TGTGCCAGCAGCTTAGAAAAAGGGAGTGCCCAGTACTTC.

J is TRBJ2-1 and V is TRBV4-2; D remains unclear. The CDR3 consists of 16 residues. Trimming took 2 bases from V and 4 from J, leaving 15 bases between them. CDR1 is LGHNA, CDR2 YNFKEQ, per germline. CDR3 region: CASSQLAQTTYNEQFF. DNA of the CDR3: TGTGCCAGCAGCCAACTTGCGCAGACGACTTACAATGAGCAGTTCTTC.

V and J are TRBV9 and TRBJ1-3; D remains ambiguous. Germline CDR1 and CDR2: SGDLS and YYNGEE. Trimming shortened V by 3 bases and J by 0 bases, and 13 bases separated the two germline ends. CDR3 length equals 16 residues. CDR3 DNA: TGTGCCAGCAGCGGAACTTTAATTCTCTCTGGAAACACCATATATTTT. It translates to CASSGTLILSGNTIYF.

The chain carries TRBV2 and TRBJ2-7; TRBD2 aligns across 9 bases. Germline V gives CDR1 SNHLY, CDR2 FYNNEI. The CDR3 contains 16 residues. J lost 4 bases, V lost 6 bases, and 13 bases had no gene match. The CDR3 DNA sequence: TGTGCCAGCAGGGGGGGGGCTAGCGGGACTGGGTACGAGCAGTACTTC. It specifies CASRGGASGTGYEQYF.

This clone has just a few counts. The rearrangement uses TRBV5-6 and TRBJ1-1, with unresolved D. V lost 2 bases to trimming and J lost 5 bases, with 10 bases between them. The CDR3 extends over 13 amino acids. The V gene's germline CDR1 is SGHDT and CDR2 YYEEEE. The CDR3 DNA reads as TGTGCCAGCAGCTTATCTGGGAGAACTGAAGCTTTCTTT. Its protein product is CASSLSGRTEAFF.

There are a few counts of this clone. The genes are TRBV5-6 and TRBJ2-4; D is unresolved. The CDR3 covers 15 residues. V dropped 2 bases and J dropped 4 bases, with 13 bases sitting between them. Per germline, CDR1 SGHDT and CDR2 YYEEEE. The CDR3 bases are TGTGCCAGCAGCTTACAGCTAAAAACTAAAAACATTCAGTACTTC. Translation gives CASSLQLKTKNIQYF.

The rearrangement links TRBV5-1 to TRBJ2-7; TRBD1 aligns across 10 bases. CDR1 SGHRS and CDR2 YFSETQ come from the germline V gene. The CDR3 extends over 14 amino acids. The J segment lost 1 base and the V segment lost 3 bases, leaving 1 base of the junction unmatched. In nucleotides, the CDR3 is TGCGCCAGCAGCTCGGGACAGGGGTCCTACGAGCAGTACTTC. This translates into CASSSGQGSYEQYF.